Below are 32 T cell receptor beta chains sequenced from a single sample in a study of radiation and T cells in renal cell carcinoma. Sequencing was performed with immunoSEQ multiplex PCR; in TCRdb, only in-frame clones are kept and a portion is missing. The data contain 15,000 to 20,000 clones, less than 65% of them singletons. The treatment: 15 Gy SBRT to primary tumor, nephrectomy 4 weeks later. The material sequenced was tumor tissue, taken from a patient whose treatment included radiotherapy and nephrectomy. These receptors were taken from a man aged 45-65 years with renal cell carcinoma.

This clone was observed a single time. The chain links TRBV5-5 to TRBJ2-7, with D possibly being TRBD2 (6 bases). CDR1 and CDR2 (germline): SGHKS, YYEKEE (reference sequence). Between the trimmed V and J ends, which lost 2 bases and 4 bases, there was a span of 13 bases. CDR3 length: 14 amino acids. CDR3 bases: TGTGCCAGCAGCTTTACGGCGGGGCCATACGAGCAGTACTTC. It yields the protein CASSFTAGPYEQYF.

V gene TRBV29-1 combines with J gene TRBJ1-2; 7 nucleotides agree with TRBD1. Germline loops: CDR1 SQVTM, CDR2 ANQGSEA. J lost 7 bases, V lost 7 bases, and 12 bases had no gene match. This CDR3 is 13 amino acids long. For the CDR3, the DNA is TGCAGCGACCGATACGACAGGGTTAGTGGCTACACCTTC. The encoded protein is CSDRYDRVSGYTF.

This clone came up once. The chain uses TRBV30 and TRBJ1-2; D remains unclear. Germline CDR1 reads GTSNPN; CDR2 reads SVGIG (reference sequence). The CDR3 loop spans 17 amino acids. V was shortened by 1 base and J by 2 bases, with 20 bases between the two germline ends. CDR3 loop: CAWSEWDIGLSNYGYTF. CDR3 bases: TGTGCCTGGAGTGAGTGGGATATTGGCCTCTCGAACTATGGCTACACCTTC. Full variable domain (missing parts from reference TRBV30 and TRBJ1-2): SQTIHQWPATLVQPVGSPLSLECTVEGTSNPNLYWYRQAAGRGLQLLFYSVGIGQISSEVPQNLSASRPQDRQFILSSKKLLLSDSGFYLCAWSEWDIGLSNYGYTFGSGTRLTVV.

This clone was observed a handful of times. The genes are TRBV5-5 and TRBJ1-3, with TRBD1 matching over 8 bases. The germline CDR1 and CDR2 sequences are SGHKS and YYEKEE (reference sequence). The CDR3 consists of 14 residues. Trimming removed 4 bases from V and 9 bases from J; junction bases left unmatched: 9. As DNA, the CDR3 is TGTGCCAGCAGCACACAGGGGGATGGAGTCACCATATATTTT. Translating gives CASSTQGDGVTIYF.

This clone was seen once. The rearrangement links TRBV7-8 to TRBJ2-5; 7 bases agree with TRBD2. CDR1 SGHVS and CDR2 FQNEAQ come from the germline V gene. Germline trimming cut 1 base from V and 4 bases from J; bases unmatched to any gene: 9. The CDR3 extends over 16 amino acids. CDR3 protein: CASSLVPRTRSETQYF. The DNA of the CDR3 is TGTGCCAGCAGCTTAGTACCTAGGACTAGGTCAGAGACCCAGTACTTC.

The chain carries TRBV5-6 and TRBJ2-7; D is perhaps TRBD1 (7 bases). This CDR3 spans 19 amino acids. V was cut by 4 bases and J by 1 base, with 27 bases left in between. Germline V lookup: CDR1 SGHDT, CDR2 YYEEEE. The CDR3 DNA reads as TGTGCCAGCAGCCTCGCTCGACAGGGAAGGGTGGCGGGATCCTACGAGCAGTACTTC. Its translation: CASSLARQGRVAGSYEQYF.

The chain employs TRBV14 and TRBJ2-7, with D perhaps being TRBD1 or TRBD2 (5 bases each). V lost 0 bases, J lost 3 bases, and 27 bases lay in between. CDR1 SGHDN and CDR2 FVKESK come from the germline V gene. The CDR3 has 20 amino acids. The DNA of the CDR3 is TGTGCCAGCAGCCAAGATCGTAATAGGGGACCTAAGTGCACTAGCTACGAGCAGTACTTC. Translating gives CASSQDRNRGPKCTSYEQYF. The variable domain in full, with the rest retrieved from reference TRBV14 and TRBJ2-7, is EAGVTQFPSHSVIEKGQTVTLRCDPISGHDNLYWYRRVMGKEIKFLLHFVKESKQDESGMPNNRFLAERTGGTYSTLKVQPAELEDSGVYFCASSQDRNRGPKCTSYEQYFGPGTRLTVT.

J is TRBJ2-1 and V is TRBV4-3; no definite D call. The CDR3 runs to 16 residues. Trimming left V 4 bases short and J 7 bases short, with 20 bases between. CDR1 and CDR2 (germline): LGHNA, YSLEER. The CDR3 nucleotides read TGCGCCAGCAGCCGAACCTATTGGGGTACGGCTAATGAGCAGTTCTTC. Its translation: CASSRTYWGTANEQFF.

This chain uses TRBV28 with TRBJ2-7; 8 bases map to TRBD1. The V gene's germline CDR1 is MDHEN and CDR2 SYDVKM. This CDR3 comprises 19 residues. V trimming: 3 bases; J trimming: 0 bases; junction bases outside the gene matches: 16. The CDR3 DNA reads as TGTGCCAGCAGTTTCCAGGCCATAAGACGGGACAGGAGCTCCTACGAGCAGTACTTC. Translating gives CASSFQAIRRDRSSYEQYF.

This chain joins TRBV6-1 and TRBJ1-5; D uncertain. The germline V and J ends were trimmed by 1 base and 2 bases, with 9 bases remaining between them. This CDR3 is 15 amino acids long. From germline, CDR1 is MNHNS and CDR2 SASEGT. Here the CDR3 reads CASSEDMPGNQPQHF. The CDR3 nucleotides are TGTGCCAGCAGTGAAGACATGCCCGGCAATCAGCCCCAGCATTTT.

The V gene is TRBV2, the J gene TRBJ1-2; D ambiguous. The CDR3 contains 13 residues. The germline CDR1 and CDR2 sequences are SNHLY and FYNNEI. The V end lost 4 bases, the J end lost 4 bases, and 10 bases lay between the germline ends. Here the CDR3 DNA reads TGTGCCAGCAGTGGTACAGCGACCTATGGCTACACCTTC. This sequence encodes CASSGTATYGYTF.

V gene TRBV7-8 combines with J gene TRBJ2-7, with D possibly matching TRBD1 (6 bases). V dropped 5 bases and J dropped 7 bases, with 21 bases sitting between them. The CDR3 is 15 amino acids. Germline V gene lookup returns CDR1 SGHVS and CDR2 FQNEAQ. The CDR3 loop is CASSDGNRVTEEQYF. The CDR3 nucleotides are TGTGCCAGCAGCGATGGGAACAGGGTAACGGAGGAGCAGTACTTC.

CDR3 nucleotide sequence: TGCAGCGTTGAACTAGCGGGAGTTGAGCAGTACTTC. Translating it yields CSVELAGVEQYF. The chain is built from TRBV29-1 and TRBJ2-7; 10 bases are a match to TRBD2. The CDR3 consists of 12 residues. Germline CDR1 SQVTM, CDR2 ANQGSEA. Trimming at V came to 2 bases and at J to 7 bases, leaving 2 bases not matched to a gene.

This chain connects TRBV27 to TRBJ2-5; maybe TRBD1 (6 bases). The V end was cut by 6 bases, the J end by 2 bases, with 10 bases between. CDR3 size: 13 residues. Germline V lookup: CDR1 MNHEY, CDR2 SMNVEV (reference sequence). This CDR3 is CASSRGQQETQYF. As DNA, the CDR3 is TGTGCCAGCAGCAGGGGACAACAAGAGACCCAGTACTTC.

The genes are TRBV7-9 and TRBJ1-3; D uncertain. CDR1 SEHNR and CDR2 FQNEAQ come from the germline V gene (reference sequence). This CDR3 is built from 17 residues. V lost 3 bases, J lost 5 bases, and 20 bases lay in between. Written as DNA, the CDR3 is TGTGCCAGCAGCTTCTCCTCCGGGGTGTCGGCTAGAAACACCATATATTTT. This codes for CASSFSSGVSARNTIYF.

V usage is TRBV6-5 and J usage is TRBJ1-2, with TRBD1 matching 12 bases. CDR3 length: 16 amino acids. J lost 4 bases, V lost 0 bases, and 3 bases had no gene match. Per the germline V gene, CDR1 is MNHEY and CDR2 is SVGAGI. The CDR3 region is CASSYSGQGAVYGYTF. The CDR3 nucleotides read TGTGCCAGCAGTTACTCGGGACAGGGGGCAGTCTATGGCTACACCTTC.

The V call is TRBV19, the J call TRBJ2-3; D remains ambiguous. The V end was cut by 0 bases, the J end by 0 bases, with 4 bases between. CDR3 length: 14 amino acids. Germline V gene sequence: CDR1 LNHDA, CDR2 SQIVND (reference sequence). CDR3 loop: CASSIDPSTDTQYF. The CDR3 DNA sequence: TGTGCCAGTAGTATAGACCCCAGCACAGATACGCAGTATTTT.

The chain combines TRBV19 with TRBJ2-3; the match to TRBD2 covers 7 bases. Looked up from germline, CDR1 is LNHDA and CDR2 is SQIVND (reference sequence). The J segment lost 6 bases and the V segment lost 4 bases, leaving 10 bases of the junction unmatched. The CDR3 spans 15 residues. The CDR3 bases are TGTGCCAGTAGTACTAGCGGTCAACCCACGGATACGCAGTATTTT. This sequence encodes CASSTSGQPTDTQYF.

In this sample, this clone is medium-sized (0.01 to 0.1%). This rearrangement joins TRBV6-5 to TRBJ1-1, with D possibly matching TRBD1 (5 bases). Germline V lookup: CDR1 MNHEY, CDR2 SVGAGI. The CDR3 has 13 residues. Trimming took off 6 bases at V and 6 bases at J, with 14 bases between the two ends. CDR3 sequence (DNA): TGTGCCAGCAGCCTCCTAGGGGTGGCTGAAGCTTTCTTT. Its translation is CASSLLGVAEAFF.

The chain recombines TRBV5-1 with TRBJ1-2, with a tentative D call TRBD1 (5 bases). The V gene lost 0 bases and the J gene lost 4 bases, with 10 bases spanning the gap. The germline gives CDR1 SGHRS, CDR2 YFSETQ. The CDR3 contains 14 residues. The CDR3 bases are TGCGCCAGCAGCTTGGCCCAGAGGGGCTATGGCTACACCTTC. As protein: CASSLAQRGYGYTF.

This rearrangement joins TRBV29-1 to TRBJ2-1; D ambiguous. The CDR3 covers 13 residues. The V gene lost 4 bases and the J gene lost 5 bases, with 12 bases spanning the gap. Germline-derived CDR1 and CDR2 are SQVTM and ANQGSEA. The CDR3, as DNA: TGCAGCGTTGCGGCGGAACTCCACAATGAGCAGTTCTTC. This gives the protein CSVAAELHNEQFF.

This clone was seen a few times. This chain joins TRBV7-3 and TRBJ2-3; D might be TRBD2 (6 bases). Looked up from germline, CDR1 is SGHTA and CDR2 is FQGTGA. Trimming removed 4 bases at V and 1 base at J, with 15 bases between. The CDR3 has 16 amino acids. CDR3: CASSSAPGGGTDTQYF. CDR3 nucleotides: TGTGCCAGCAGCTCGGCCCCGGGCGGGGGCACAGATACGCAGTATTTT. The complete variable domain, with remaining parts taken from reference TRBV7-3 and TRBJ2-3, reads GAGVSQTPSNKVTEKGKYVELRCDPISGHTALYWYRQSLGQGPEFLIYFQGTGAADDSGLPNDRFFAVRPEGSVSTLKIQRTERGDSAVYLCASSSAPGGGTDTQYFGPGTRLTVL.

This clone was counted a few times. The rearrangement links TRBV27 to TRBJ2-4; possibly TRBD1 or TRBD2 for D (6 bases each). The CDR3 has 16 residues. The ends were cut back, 2 bases at V and 9 bases at J, with 20 bases in the middle. CDR1 and CDR2 from the germline V gene are MNHEY and SMNVEV (reference sequence). CDR3 sequence reads: CASSLGGQGPLGIQYF. CDR3 nucleotide sequence: TGTGCCAGCAGTTTAGGGGGGCAGGGGCCGTTGGGCATTCAGTACTTC.

The rearrangement links TRBV19 to TRBJ1-2; a possible D gene is TRBD1 (5 bases). From germline, CDR1 is LNHDA and CDR2 SQIVND (reference sequence). Trimming shortened V by 6 bases and J by 7 bases, and 18 bases separated the two germline ends. The CDR3 covers 14 residues. CDR3 DNA sequence: TGTGCCAGTAGCTTCGTCTCCGGGGCGGCTGGCTACACCTTC. It specifies CASSFVSGAAGYTF. The full variable domain, its missing parts supplied by reference TRBV19 and TRBJ1-2, is DGGITQSPKYLFRKEGQNVTLSCEQNLNHDAMYWYRQDPGQGLRLIYYSQIVNDFQKGDIAEGYSVSREKKESFPLTVTSAQKNPTAFYLCASSFVSGAAGYTFGSGTRLTVV.

The V gene is TRBV5-6, the J gene TRBJ2-1; 8 bases fit TRBD1. CDR3 size: 14 residues. Germline values: CDR1 SGHDT, CDR2 YYEEEE. V lost 4 bases to trimming and J lost 10 bases; unmatched junction nucleotides: 10. DNA of the CDR3: TGTGCCAGCAGCACAGCGGACAGGGACTTCGAGCAGTTCTTC. Translation: CASSTADRDFEQFF.

This clone is medium-sized (0.01 to 0.1%) within its sample. V gene TRBV4-2 combines with J gene TRBJ1-5; D is uncertain. The V gene lost 3 bases and the J gene lost 4 bases, with 22 bases spanning the gap. Germline CDR1 and CDR2: LGHNA and YNFKEQ. This CDR3 has 18 amino acids. The CDR3, as DNA: TGTGCCAGCAGCCAGGAAAAAGTAAGGTTTACAGAGAATCAGCCCCAGCATTTT. It translates to CASSQEKVRFTENQPQHF.

The CDR3 sequence is CASSSPDRAYGYTF. CDR3 coding DNA: TGTGCCAGCAGCTCCCCGGACAGGGCCTATGGCTACACCTTC. The rearrangement uses TRBV7-2 and TRBJ1-2, with 8 bases aligning to TRBD1. Germline CDR1 is SGHTA and CDR2 is FQGNSA. The CDR3 sequence is 14 residues long. With V trimmed by 4 bases and J by 4 bases, 5 bases remained unmatched.

This chain links TRBV10-3 with TRBJ1-1; TRBD1 matches 10 bases. Losses at the gene ends were 2 bases for V and 1 base for J; bases not matched to a gene: 7. This CDR3 has 17 residues. Germline V gene lookup returns CDR1 ENHRY and CDR2 SYGVKD. In DNA form, the CDR3 reads TGTGCCATCAGTGAGACACAGGGACAGGGGACGAACACTGAAGCTTTCTTT. As protein: CAISETQGQGTNTEAFF.

This clone occurred once. This chain uses TRBV5-1 with TRBJ2-2, with 8 bases that match TRBD1. Trimming took 0 bases from V and 5 from J; bases not matched to a gene: 15. Germline V gives CDR1 SGHRS, CDR2 YFSETQ. This CDR3 has 19 amino acids. The CDR3 DNA reads TGCGCCAGCAGCTTGGCCTTATCAGGGGGCGTTGAAAGTACCGGGGAGCTGTTTTTT. This translates into CASSLALSGGVESTGELFF.

The DNA of the CDR3 is TGTGCCAGCAGTTTAGTATCCTTCACCGGGGAGCTGTTTTTT. It translates to CASSLVSFTGELFF. The rearrangement joins TRBV28 to TRBJ2-2; the D is unclear. V lost 2 bases to trimming and J lost 4 bases, with 8 bases between them. The germline V gene encodes CDR1 MDHEN and CDR2 SYDVKM. This CDR3 region has 14 residues.

The genes are TRBV2 and TRBJ1-5, with D possibly being TRBD1 (5 bases). The CDR3 is 16 residues long. The germline V gene has CDR1 SNHLY and CDR2 FYNNEI. V gave up 2 bases and J gave up 0 bases, with 11 bases separating them. CDR3 sequence (DNA): TGTGCCAGCAGTGAATTGGGGGGATCTAGCAATCAGCCCCAGCATTTT. This translates into CASSELGGSSNQPQHF.

This clone has a handful of counts. The chain joins TRBV2 to TRBJ1-1; possibly TRBD1 for D (6 bases). The germline gives CDR1 SNHLY, CDR2 FYNNEI. CDR3 length equals 14 residues. V was pared by 8 bases and J by 3 bases, with 16 bases between. This CDR3 reads CASSRGGAHTEAFF. The CDR3 DNA is TGTGCCAGCTCAAGGGGGGGGGCGCACACTGAAGCTTTCTTT.